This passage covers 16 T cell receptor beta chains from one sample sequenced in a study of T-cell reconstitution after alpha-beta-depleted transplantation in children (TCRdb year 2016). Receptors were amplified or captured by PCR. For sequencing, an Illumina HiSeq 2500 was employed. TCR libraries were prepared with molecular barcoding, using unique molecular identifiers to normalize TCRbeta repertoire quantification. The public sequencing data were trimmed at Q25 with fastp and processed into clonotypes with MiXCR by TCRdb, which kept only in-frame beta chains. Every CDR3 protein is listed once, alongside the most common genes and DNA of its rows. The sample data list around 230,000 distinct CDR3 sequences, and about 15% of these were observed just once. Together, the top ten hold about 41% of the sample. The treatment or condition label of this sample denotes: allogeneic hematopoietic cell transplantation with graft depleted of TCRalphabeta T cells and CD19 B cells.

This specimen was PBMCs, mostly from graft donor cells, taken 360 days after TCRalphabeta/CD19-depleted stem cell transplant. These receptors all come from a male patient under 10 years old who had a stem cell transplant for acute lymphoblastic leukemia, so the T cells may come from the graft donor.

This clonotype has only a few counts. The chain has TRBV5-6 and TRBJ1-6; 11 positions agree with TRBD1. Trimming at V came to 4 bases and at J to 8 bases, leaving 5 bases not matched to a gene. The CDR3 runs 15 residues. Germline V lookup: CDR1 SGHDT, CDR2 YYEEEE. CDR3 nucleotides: TGTGCCAGCAGCCCGGGACAGGGGGTATATTCACCCCTCCACTTT. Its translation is CASSPGQGVYSPLHF.

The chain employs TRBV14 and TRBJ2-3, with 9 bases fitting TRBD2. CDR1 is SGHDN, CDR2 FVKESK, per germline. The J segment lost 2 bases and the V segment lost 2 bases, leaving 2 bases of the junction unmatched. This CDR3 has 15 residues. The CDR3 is CASSQLAGNTDTQYF. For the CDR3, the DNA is TGTGCCAGCAGCCAACTAGCGGGGAACACAGATACGCAGTATTTT.

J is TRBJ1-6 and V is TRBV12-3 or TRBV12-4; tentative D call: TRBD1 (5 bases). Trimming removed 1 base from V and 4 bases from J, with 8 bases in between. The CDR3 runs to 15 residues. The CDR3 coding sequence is TGTGCCAGCAGTTTAGGGGGCCCTTATAATTCACCCCTCCACTTT. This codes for CASSLGGPYNSPLHF.

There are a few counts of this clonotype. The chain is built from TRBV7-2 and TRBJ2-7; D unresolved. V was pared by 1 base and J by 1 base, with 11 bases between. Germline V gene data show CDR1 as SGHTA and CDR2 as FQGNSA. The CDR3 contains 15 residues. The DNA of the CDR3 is TGTGCCAGCAGCTTAGATTGGGCAGCTTCCTACGAGCAGTACTTC. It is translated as CASSLDWAASYEQYF.

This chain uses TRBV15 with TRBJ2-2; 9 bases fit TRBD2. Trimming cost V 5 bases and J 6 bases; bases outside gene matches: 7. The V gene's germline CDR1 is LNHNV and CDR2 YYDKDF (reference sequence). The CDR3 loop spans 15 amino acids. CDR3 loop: CATSVPGTSSGELFF. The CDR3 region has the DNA TGTGCCACCAGCGTGCCCGGGACTAGCTCCGGGGAGCTGTTTTTT.

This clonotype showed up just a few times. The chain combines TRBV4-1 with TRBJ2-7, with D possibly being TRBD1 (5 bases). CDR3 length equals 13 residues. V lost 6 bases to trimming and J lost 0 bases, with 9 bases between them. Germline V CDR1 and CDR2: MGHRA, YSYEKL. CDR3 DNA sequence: TGCGCCAGCAGTCCAGGGTACTCCTACGAGCAGTACTTC. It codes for CASSPGYSYEQYF.

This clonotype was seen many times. In DNA, the CDR3 is TGTGCCAGCAGCCAGCTCGCGGGGGGCGGGACCGGGGAGCTGTTTTTT. Its translation: CASSQLAGGGTGELFF. This rearrangement joins TRBV7-2 to TRBJ2-2; 8 bases map to TRBD2. The CDR3 loop spans 16 amino acids. CDR1 and CDR2 (germline): SGHTA, FQGNSA. With V trimmed by 5 bases and J by 5 bases, 10 bases remained unmatched. The whole variable domain, remainder taken from reference TRBV7-2 and TRBJ2-2, is GAGVSQSPSNKVTEKGKDVELRCDPISGHTALYWYRQSLGQGLEFLIYFQGNSAPDKSGLPSDRFSAERTGGSVSTLTIQRTQQEDSAVYLCASSQLAGGGTGELFFGEGSRLTVL.

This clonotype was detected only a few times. CDR3 residues: CASSWSSYEQYF. The CDR3 bases are TGTGCCAGCAGTTGGTCCTCCTACGAGCAGTACTTC. The V gene is TRBV12-3 or TRBV12-4, the J gene TRBJ2-7; D gene ambiguous. Trimming stripped 4 bases from V and 0 bases from J, with 4 bases between. The CDR3 length is 12 residues.

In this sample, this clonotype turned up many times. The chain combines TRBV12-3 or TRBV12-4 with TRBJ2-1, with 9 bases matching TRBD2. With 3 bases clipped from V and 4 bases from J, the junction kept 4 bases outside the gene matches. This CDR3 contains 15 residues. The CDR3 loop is CASSFPAGGYNEQFF. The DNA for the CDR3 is TGTGCCAGCAGTTTCCCAGCGGGGGGTTACAATGAGCAGTTCTTC.

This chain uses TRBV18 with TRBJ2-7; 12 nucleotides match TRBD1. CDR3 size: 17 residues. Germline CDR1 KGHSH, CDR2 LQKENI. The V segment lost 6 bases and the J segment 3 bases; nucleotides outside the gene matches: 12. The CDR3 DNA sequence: TGTGCCAGCTCCCCTCCGGGACAGGGGGCTGCTGGCTACGAGCAGTACTTC. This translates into CASSPPGQGAAGYEQYF.

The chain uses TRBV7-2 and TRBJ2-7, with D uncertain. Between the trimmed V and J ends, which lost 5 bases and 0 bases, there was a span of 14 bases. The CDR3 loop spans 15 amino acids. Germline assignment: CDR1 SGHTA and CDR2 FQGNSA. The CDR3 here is CASSRDKDRSYEQYF. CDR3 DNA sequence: TGTGCCAGCAGCCGCGATAAGGACCGCTCCTACGAGCAGTACTTC.

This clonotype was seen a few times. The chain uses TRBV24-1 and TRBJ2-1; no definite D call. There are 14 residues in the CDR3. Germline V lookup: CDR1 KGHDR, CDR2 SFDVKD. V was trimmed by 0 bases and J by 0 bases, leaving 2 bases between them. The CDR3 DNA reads TGTGCCACCAGTGATTTGCCCTCCTACAATGAGCAGTTCTTC. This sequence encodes CATSDLPSYNEQFF.

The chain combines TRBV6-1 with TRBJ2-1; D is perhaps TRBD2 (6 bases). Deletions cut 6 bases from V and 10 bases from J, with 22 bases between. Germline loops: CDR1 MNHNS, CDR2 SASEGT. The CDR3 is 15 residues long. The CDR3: CASSFSVDVGGEQFF. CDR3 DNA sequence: TGTGCCAGCAGCTTTAGCGTGGACGTTGGGGGGGAGCAGTTCTTC.

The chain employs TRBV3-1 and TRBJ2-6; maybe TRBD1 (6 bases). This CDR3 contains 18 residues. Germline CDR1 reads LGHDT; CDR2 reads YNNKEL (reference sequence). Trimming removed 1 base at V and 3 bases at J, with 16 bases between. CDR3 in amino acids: CASSQVNSRGVGANVLTF. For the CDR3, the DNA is TGTGCCAGCAGCCAAGTAAACTCCAGGGGAGTTGGGGCCAACGTCCTGACTTTC.

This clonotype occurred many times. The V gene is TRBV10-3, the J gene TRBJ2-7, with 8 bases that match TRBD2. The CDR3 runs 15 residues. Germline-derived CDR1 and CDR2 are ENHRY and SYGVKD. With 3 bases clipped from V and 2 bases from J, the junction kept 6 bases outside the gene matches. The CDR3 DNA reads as TGTGCCATCAGTGATCTAGCGGGTGCCACCTACGAGCAGTACTTC. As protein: CAISDLAGATYEQYF.

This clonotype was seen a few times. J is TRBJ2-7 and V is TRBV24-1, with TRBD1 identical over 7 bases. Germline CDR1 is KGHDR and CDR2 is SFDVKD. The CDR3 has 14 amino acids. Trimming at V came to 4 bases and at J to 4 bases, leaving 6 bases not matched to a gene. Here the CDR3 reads CATSEGTELYEQYF. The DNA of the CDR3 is TGTGCCACCAGTGAAGGGACAGAACTGTACGAGCAGTACTTC.